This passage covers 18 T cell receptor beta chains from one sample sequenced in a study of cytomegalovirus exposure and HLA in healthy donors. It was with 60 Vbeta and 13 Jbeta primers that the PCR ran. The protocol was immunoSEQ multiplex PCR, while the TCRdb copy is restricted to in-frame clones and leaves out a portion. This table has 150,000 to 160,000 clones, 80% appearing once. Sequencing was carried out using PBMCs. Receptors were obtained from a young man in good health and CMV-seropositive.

CDR3 DNA sequence: TGTGCCAGCAGTGGACCTTCGGGGGGCTCTCAGCCCCAGCATTTT. Its translation: CASSGPSGGSQPQHF. The chain has TRBV6-1 and TRBJ1-5; a possible D gene is TRBD1 (6 bases). CDR3 length equals 15 residues. Deletions cut 4 bases from V and 6 bases from J, with 16 bases between. Germline V gives CDR1 MNHNS, CDR2 SASEGT.

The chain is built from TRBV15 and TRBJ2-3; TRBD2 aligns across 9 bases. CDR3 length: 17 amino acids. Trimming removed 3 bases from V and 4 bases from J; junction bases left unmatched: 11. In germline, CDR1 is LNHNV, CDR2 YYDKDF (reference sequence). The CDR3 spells CATSRGGVAGAPDTQYF. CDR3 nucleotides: TGTGCCACCAGCAGGGGGGGAGTAGCGGGAGCACCAGATACGCAGTATTTT.

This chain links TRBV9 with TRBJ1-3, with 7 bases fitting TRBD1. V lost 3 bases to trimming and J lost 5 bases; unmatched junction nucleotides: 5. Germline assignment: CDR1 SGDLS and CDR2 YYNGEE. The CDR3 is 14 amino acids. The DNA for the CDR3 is TGTGCCAGCAGCGCCCAGGGGGAAAGAAACACCATATATTTT. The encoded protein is CASSAQGERNTIYF.

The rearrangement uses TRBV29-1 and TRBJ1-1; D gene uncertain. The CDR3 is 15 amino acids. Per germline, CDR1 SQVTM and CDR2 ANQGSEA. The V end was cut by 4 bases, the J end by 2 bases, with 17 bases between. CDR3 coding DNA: TGCAGCGTTGTCGTAGCAGGAGAGGGTAACACTGAAGCTTTCTTT. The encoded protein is CSVVVAGEGNTEAFF.

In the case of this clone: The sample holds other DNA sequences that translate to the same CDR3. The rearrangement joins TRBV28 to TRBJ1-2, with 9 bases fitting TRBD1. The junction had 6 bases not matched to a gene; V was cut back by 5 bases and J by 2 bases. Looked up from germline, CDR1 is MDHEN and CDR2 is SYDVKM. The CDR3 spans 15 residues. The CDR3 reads CASSPLGQGNYGYTF. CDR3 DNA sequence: TGTGCCAGCAGTCCCTTGGGACAGGGCAACTATGGCTACACCTTC.

The CDR3 DNA follows: TGTGCCAGCAGCTCGAGACAGGGAAGGTCCTATGGCTACACCTTC. Protein: CASSSRQGRSYGYTF. The chain is built from TRBV7-8 and TRBJ1-2; 7 bases align to TRBD1. Germline-derived CDR1 and CDR2 are SGHVS and FQNEAQ. V lost 4 bases and J lost 4; bases outside the gene matches: 9. This CDR3 is 15 amino acids long. Complete variable domain (other parts from reference TRBV7-8 and TRBJ1-2): GAGVSQSPRYKVAKRGQDVALRCDPISGHVSLFWYQQALGQGPEFLTYFQNEAQLDKSGLPSDRFFAERPEGSVSTLKIQRTQQEDSAVYLCASSSRQGRSYGYTFGSGTRLTVV.

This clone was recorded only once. The CDR3 sequence: CASSGLAVSRYNEQFF. DNA of the CDR3: TGTGCCAGCAGCGGACTAGCAGTGAGTAGGTACAATGAGCAGTTCTTC. The chain has TRBV11-2 and TRBJ2-1; 8 positions match TRBD2. Germline V gene sequence: CDR1 SGHAT, CDR2 FQNNGV. V was pared by 5 bases and J by 4 bases, with 10 bases of the junction left unmatched. This CDR3 contains 16 residues.

CDR3 loop: CASSLVGGGPGNEQFF. The DNA for the CDR3 is TGTGCCAGCAGCTTGGTAGGGGGAGGGCCGGGTAATGAGCAGTTCTTC. The chain recombines TRBV5-4 with TRBJ2-1; tentatively, D is TRBD2 (7 bases). The V end lost 0 bases, the J end lost 7 bases, and 17 bases lay between the germline ends. This CDR3 region has 16 residues. Germline values: CDR1 SGHNT, CDR2 YYREEE (reference sequence).

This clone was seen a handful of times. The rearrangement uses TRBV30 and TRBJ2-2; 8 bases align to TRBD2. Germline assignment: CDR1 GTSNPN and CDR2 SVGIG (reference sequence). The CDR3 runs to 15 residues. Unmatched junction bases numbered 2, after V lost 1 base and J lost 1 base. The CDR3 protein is CAWSESGGNTGELFF. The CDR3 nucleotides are TGTGCCTGGAGTGAAAGCGGGGGGAACACCGGGGAGCTGTTTTTT.

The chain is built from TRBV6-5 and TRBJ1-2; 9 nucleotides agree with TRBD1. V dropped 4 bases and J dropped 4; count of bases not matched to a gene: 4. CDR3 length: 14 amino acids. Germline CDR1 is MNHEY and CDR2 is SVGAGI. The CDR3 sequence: CASSSGQGSYGYTF. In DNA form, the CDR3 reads TGTGCCAGCAGTTCGGGACAGGGCTCCTATGGCTACACCTTC.

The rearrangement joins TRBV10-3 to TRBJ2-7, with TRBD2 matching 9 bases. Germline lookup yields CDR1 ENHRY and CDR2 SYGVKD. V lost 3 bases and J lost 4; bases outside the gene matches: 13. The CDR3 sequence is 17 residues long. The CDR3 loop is CAISDFGLAGFGYEQYF. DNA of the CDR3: TGTGCCATCAGTGACTTCGGGCTAGCGGGATTTGGGTACGAGCAGTACTTC.

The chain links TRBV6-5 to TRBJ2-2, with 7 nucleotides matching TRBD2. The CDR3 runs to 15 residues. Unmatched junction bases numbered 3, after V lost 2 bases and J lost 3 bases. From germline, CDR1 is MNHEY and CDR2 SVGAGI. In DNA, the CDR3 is TGTGCCAGCAGTTACGGGCGGGGGTACACCGGGGAGCTGTTTTTT. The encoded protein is CASSYGRGYTGELFF.

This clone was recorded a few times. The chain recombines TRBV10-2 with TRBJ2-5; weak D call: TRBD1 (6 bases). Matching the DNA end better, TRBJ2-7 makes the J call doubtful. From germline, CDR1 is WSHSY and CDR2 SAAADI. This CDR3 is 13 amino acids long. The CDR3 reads CASSRDRFNEQYF. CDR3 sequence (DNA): TGCGCCAGCAGCAGAGACAGGTTCAACGAGCAGTACTTC.

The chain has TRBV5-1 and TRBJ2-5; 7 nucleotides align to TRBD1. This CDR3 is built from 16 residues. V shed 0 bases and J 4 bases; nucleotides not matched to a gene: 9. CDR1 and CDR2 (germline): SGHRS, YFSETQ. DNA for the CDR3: TGCGCCAGCAGCTTGGATTCAGGGGGAAGGGGAGAGACCCAGTACTTC. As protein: CASSLDSGGRGETQYF.

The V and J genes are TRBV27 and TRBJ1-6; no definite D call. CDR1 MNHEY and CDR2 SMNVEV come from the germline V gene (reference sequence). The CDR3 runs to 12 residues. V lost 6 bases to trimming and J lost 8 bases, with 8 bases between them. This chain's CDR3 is CASRLLDSPLHF. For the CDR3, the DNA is TGTGCCAGCAGGCTACTGGATTCACCCCTCCACTTT.

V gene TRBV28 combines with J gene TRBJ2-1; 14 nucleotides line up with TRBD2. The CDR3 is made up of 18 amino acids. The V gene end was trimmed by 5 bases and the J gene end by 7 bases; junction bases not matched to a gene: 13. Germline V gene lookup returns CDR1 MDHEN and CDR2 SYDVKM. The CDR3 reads CASSPQTSGRGKINEQFF. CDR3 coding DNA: TGTGCCAGCAGTCCACAGACTAGCGGGAGGGGGAAAATTAATGAGCAGTTCTTC.

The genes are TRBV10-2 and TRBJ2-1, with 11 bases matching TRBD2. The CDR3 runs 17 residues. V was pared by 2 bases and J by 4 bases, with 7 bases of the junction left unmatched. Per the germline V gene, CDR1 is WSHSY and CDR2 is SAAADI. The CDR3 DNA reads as TGCGCCAGCAGTGAGCCCCCCCCTAGCGGGAGGTACAATGAGCAGTTCTTC. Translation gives CASSEPPPSGRYNEQFF.

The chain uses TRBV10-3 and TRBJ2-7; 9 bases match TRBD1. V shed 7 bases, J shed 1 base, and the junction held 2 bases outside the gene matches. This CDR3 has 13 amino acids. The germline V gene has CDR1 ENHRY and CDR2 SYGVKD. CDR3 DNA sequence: TGTGCCATCACGGGACAGGGTTCCTACGAGCAGTACTTC. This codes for CAITGQGSYEQYF.